This is a list of T cell receptor beta chains from one sample in a study of OX40 agonist ivuxolimab in advanced cancers. Measured with immunoSEQ multiplex PCR; TCRdb has only the in-frame clones, and not every one. The sample consists of 90,000 or so clones, roughly nine tenths of them appearing once. This material consisted of CD4+ or CD8+ T cells sorted from blood, taken in a trial of the OX40 agonist ivuxolimab. Receptors originate from an adult with an advanced solid tumor such as melanoma, head and neck, liver or kidney cancer. CDR3s include the opening cysteine and the closing phenylalanine or tryptophan. Each record gives: J gene, V gene, clone size, D gene, CDR3 DNA, CDR3 protein. D genes are given only for firm matches. Clone size is not always given. Where it is, it says once, few, many or a class for expanded clones.

>TRBJ2-1|TRBV15|-|-
TGTGCCACCAGCAGAGATGGGGTAGCAGCTGCAAATGAGCAGTTCTTC
CATSRDGVAAANEQFF
>TRBJ2-5|TRBV28|-|-
TGTGCCAGCAGCCCGTACCAAGAGACCCAGTACTTC
CASSPYQETQYF
>TRBJ1-4|TRBV6-5|-|-
TGTGCCAGCAGTATGGGGGATCCAACTAATGAAAAACTGTTTTTT
CASSMGDPTNEKLFF
>TRBJ1-1|TRBV28|-|-
TGTGCCAGCAGTTTATGGCTGAACACTGAAGCTTTCTTT
CASSLWLNTEAFF
>TRBJ1-2|TRBV27|-|TRBD1
TGTGCCAGCAGTTTGCAGGGGGCGAACTATGGCTACACCTTC
CASSLQGANYGYTF
>TRBJ2-6|TRBV14|-|-
TGTGCCAGCAGTTTGCTCCAGAGCTCTGGGGCCAACGTCCTGACTTTC
CASSLLQSSGANVLTF
>TRBJ2-2|TRBV7-9|-|TRBD2
TGTGCCAGCAGTACCACGGGGGGAAACACCGGGGAGCTGTTTTTT
CASSTTGGNTGELFF
>TRBJ1-1|TRBV28|-|-
TGTGCCAGCAGTTTAAGGTCAGGGCGAGCTGAAGCTTTCTTT
CASSLRSGRAEAFF
>TRBJ1-5|TRBV4-1|few|-
TGCGCCAGCAGCCAGAGATCCGGGACACATAGCAATCAGCCCCAGCATTTT
CASSQRSGTHSNQPQHF
>TRBJ2-2|TRBV27|-|-
TGTGCCAGCAGTTGGCTAGGGACCGGGGAGCTGTTTTTT
CASSWLGTGELFF
>TRBJ1-2|TRBV30|-|-
TGTGCCTGGAGCCCCACAGCGGTCTATGGCTACACCTTC
CAWSPTAVYGYTF
>TRBJ2-7|TRBV30|-|-
TGTGCCTGGAGTGTTAAGTGGAGTAGTACGTACTTC
CAWSVKWSSTYF
>TRBJ1-2|TRBV9|-|-
TGTGCCAGCAGCTCCGGGTATGGCTACACCTTC
CASSSGYGYTF
>TRBJ2-2|TRBV4-2|-|TRBD1
TGTGCCAGCAGCCAAGATAAGGGGACAGGGAGGCTTACCGGGGAGCTGTTTTTT
CASSQDKGTGRLTGELFF
>TRBJ1-3|TRBV4-1|-|-
TGCGCCAGCAGCCCCTTGACTCCGCAAGGGGGGCCTGGAAACACCATATATTTT
CASSPLTPQGGPGNTIYF
>TRBJ1-5|TRBV11-2|-|-
TGTGCCAGCAGCTTAGGAGCAGGGGAAGTGCCCCAGCATTTT
CASSLGAGEVPQHF
>TRBJ2-1|TRBV30|once|-
TGTGCCTGGAGAATAGGGTGGGGGGGCCGCAATGAGCAGTTCTTC
CAWRIGWGGRNEQFF
>TRBJ1-1|TRBV9|few|TRBD1
TGTGCCAGCAGAAGGGACAGTACTACTGAAGCTTTCTTT
CASRRDSTTEAFF
>TRBJ1-5|TRBV6-1|-|-
TGTGCCAGCAGTGAAGCGACTGAGGCAACCCAGCATTTT
CASSEATEATQHF
>TRBJ2-7|TRBV6-5|-|-
TGTGCCAGCAGTTACGGGGTCCCAAAGGTCTACGAGCAGTACTTC
CASSYGVPKVYEQYF
>TRBJ2-1|TRBV6-5|few|TRBD2
TGTGCCAGCACCCTAGCGGGGGCCTACAATGAGCAGTTCTTC
CASTLAGAYNEQFF
>TRBJ1-4|TRBV6-6|-|-
TGTGCCAGCAGTTACACCAGGGTGGCGGAAAAACTGTTTTTT
CASSYTRVAEKLFF
>TRBJ1-1|TRBV6-6|-|TRBD1
TGTGCCAGCATCGGGACAGGGGAATACAACACTGAAGCTTTCTTT
CASIGTGEYNTEAFF
>TRBJ1-1|TRBV2|-|TRBD1
TGTGCCAACAGGGGGCCTCTGGGGACTGAAGCTTTCTTT
CANRGPLGTEAFF
>TRBJ2-1|TRBV6-1|-|TRBD1
TGTGCCAGCAGTGTTGACAGGGTGCGATACAATGAGCAGTTCTTC
CASSVDRVRYNEQFF
>TRBJ2-1|TRBV4-3|-|-
TGCGCCAGCAGCCAGCAACTAGGGTTAATGGGTTACAATGAGCAGTTCTTC
CASSQQLGLMGYNEQFF
>TRBJ2-1|TRBV28|-|-
TGTGCCAGCAGTCGGACAACGTACAATGAGCAGTTCTTC
CASSRTTYNEQFF
>TRBJ1-3|TRBV28|-|-
TGTGCCAGCAGTTTCGTAGGGGAATCTGGAAACACCATATATTTT
CASSFVGESGNTIYF
>TRBJ1-1|TRBV2|-|-
TGTGCCAGCAGGCCGGGACGAAGATACACTGAAGCTTTCTTT
CASRPGRRYTEAFF
>TRBJ1-1|TRBV4-2|few|-
TGTGCCAGCAGCCAAGATGGGGAAGTCAGAGCTTTCTTT
CASSQDGEVRAFF
>TRBJ2-5|TRBV7-2|-|-
TGTGCCAGCAGCTTATGGGCCAGCCTCGGGGAGACCCAGTACTTC
CASSLWASLGETQYF
>TRBJ1-2|TRBV15|-|TRBD1
TGTGCCACCAGCGAGGACAGGTTGGGGTATGGCTACACCTTC
CATSEDRLGYGYTF
>TRBJ2-7|TRBV27|-|-
TGTGCCAGCAGTTCGACCACCCCTAACAGGGATCAGACTAATGAGCAGTACTTC
CASSSTTPNRDQTNEQYF
>TRBJ1-5|TRBV9|-|-
TGTGCCAGCAGCGTAGCGGACGCCTATCAGCCCCAGCATTTT
CASSVADAYQPQHF
>TRBJ2-1|TRBV7-6|-|-
TGTGCCAGCAGCTTATCTGGCCACTCCCGTAGCGGCAATGAGCAGTTCTTC
CASSLSGHSRSGNEQFF
>TRBJ2-1|TRBV6-1|-|-
TGTGCCAGCAGTTCCCGTAATGAGCAGTTCTTC
CASSSRNEQFF
>TRBJ2-5|TRBV23-1|-|-
TGCGCCAGCCGCCCGGGCAGGGGCCAGTACTTC
CASRPGRGQYF
>TRBJ2-4|TRBV19|-|-
TGTGCCAGTAGTATGTGGGTATCCAAAAACATTCAGTACTTC
CASSMWVSKNIQYF
>TRBJ2-1|TRBV25-1|-|TRBD1
TGTGCCACAGGGACAGGATCCAATGAGCAGTTCTTC
CATGTGSNEQFF
>TRBJ1-5|TRBV28|once|-
TGTGCCAGCAGTTCCAACTGGATGGACCAGCCCCAGCATTTT
CASSSNWMDQPQHF